The clone carrying this T cell receptor beta chain has at least ten counts. Trimming removed 5 bases from V and 8 bases from J, with 10 bases in between. CDR3 size: 12 residues. Germline assignment: CDR1 LGHDT and CDR2 YNNKEL (reference sequence). Sequencing involved patients with CD8+CD57+ cell expansion previously shown by flow cytometry. Acquired aplastic anemia of severe grade affected all patients. This specimen comes from a study of CD8+CD57+ T cells in acquired aplastic anemia. TCR beta VDJ and CDR3 profiling used genomic DNA as template. TCRdb redid the calling of the reads with MiXCR, one entry per CDR3 protein. The sample yields 150,000 to 200,000 distinct CDR3 sequences, less than 60% seen once.

The TCR was taken from a human donor with aplastic anemia. Sequencing input: sorted CD4+, CD8+, or CD8+CD57+ T cells (not recorded which) from PBMCs. The rearrangement uses TRBV3-1 and TRBJ2-1; D is undetermined. For the CDR3, the DNA is TGTGCCAGCAGCGACCTTGGCGATGAGCAGTTCTTC. This translates into CASSDLGDEQFF.